The 4 T cell receptor beta chains below were found in one sample sequenced in a study of CD8+CD57+ T cells in acquired aplastic anemia listed by TCRdb under 2018. This sample was sequenced with an Illumina HiSeq 2000. Genomic DNA served as template for TCR beta VDJ combination and CDR3 sequence profiling. TCRdb's own reprocessing of the public reads used fastp at Q25 and MiXCR and kept productive beta chains. Under each unique CDR3 protein, matching rows form one entry showing the most common genes and DNA. Recorded for this sample are about 180,000 distinct CDR3 sequences; under 55% of them occurred a single time. Of the sample, about 2.9% is held by the ten largest clones. The sample taken for sequencing was sorted CD4+, CD8+, or CD8+CD57+ T cells (not recorded which) from PBMCs. The origin of the receptors is a human donor in good health.

As for this clonotype: One end of the junction fails to match germline, which may point to a read error. This chain links TRBV10-3 with TRBJ2-7; 7 nucleotides agree with TRBD2. The CDR3 is made up of 15 amino acids. The germline gives CDR1 ENHRY, CDR2 SYGVKD. The CDR3 loop reads CASSGGGVGGEQQYF. The CDR3 DNA follows: TGTGCCAGCAGTGGGGGAGGGGTGGGTGGGGAGCAGCAGTACTTC.

Many counts were recorded for this clonotype. The chain has TRBV12-3 or TRBV12-4 and TRBJ2-5; TRBD1 might be the D (7 bases). V lost 5 bases and J lost 1, with 11 bases in between. The CDR3 is 14 residues long. The CDR3 sequence: CASSRQGGQETQYF. The DNA of the CDR3 is TGTGCCAGCAGTCGGCAGGGGGGCCAAGAGACCCAGTACTTC.

On this clonotype itself: A junction end diverges from the germline sequence, so it may reflect a read error. V gene TRBV7-6 combines with J gene TRBJ2-7; D perhaps matches TRBD2 (7 bases). The germline CDR1 and CDR2 sequences are SGHVS and FNYEAQ. The CDR3 sequence is 14 residues long. The DNA for the CDR3 is TGTGCCAGCAGCTTCCGGGGGGCGGATGGGGAGCGGTACTTC. Translated: CASSFRGADGERYF. Combining the CDR3 with reference TRBV7-6 and TRBJ2-7 gives the whole variable domain GAGVSQSPRYKVTKRGQDVALRCDPISGHVSLYWYRQALGQGPEFLTYFNYEAQQDKSGLPNDRFSAERPEGSISTLTIQRTEQRDSAMYRCASSFRGADGERYFGPGTRLTVT.

The chain links TRBV20-1 to TRBJ2-4, with 11 bases aligning to TRBD2. V was clipped by 1 base and J by 0 bases; unmatched bases: 2. The germline gives CDR1 DFQATT, CDR2 SNEGSKA (reference sequence). The CDR3 runs to 16 residues. This CDR3 reads CSARGTSGQAKNIQYF. The DNA of the CDR3 is TGCAGTGCTAGAGGGACTAGCGGGCAAGCCAAAAACATTCAGTACTTC.